These 12 T cell receptor beta chains came from one sample sequenced in a study of T cells in localized non-small cell lung cancer. TCRdb's copy holds only in-frame clones and misses some; the assay was immunoSEQ multiplex PCR. Among around 26,000 clones listed, approximately 90% were seen once. The material sequenced was peripheral blood, taken before any cancer treatment. These receptors were collected from a female donor at least 60 years old with stage II squamous cell lung carcinoma.

The chain combines TRBV1 with TRBJ2-7; TRBD1, as called in the table, went unchecked against the DNA. TRBV1 is marked as a pseudogene. The CDR3 is 12 residues long. CDR3 bases: TGCACCATCACGATACAGGGTCACGAGCAGTACTTC. Its protein product is CTITIQGHEQYF.

Concerning this clone: An end of the junction does not agree with germline; a read error may underlie this. The chain links TRBV6-6 to TRBJ2-7; no clear D gene. CDR3 length: 13 residues. Germline CDR1 is MNHNY and CDR2 is SVGAGI (reference sequence). For the CDR3, the DNA is TGTGCCAGCAGTGACTCAGCTCCATACGAGCAGTACTTC. Translating gives CASSDSAPYEQYF.

The rearrangement uses TRBV7-9 and TRBJ1-4; weak D call: TRBD1 (5 bases). The CDR3 is 17 residues long. The germline V gene encodes CDR1 SEHNR and CDR2 FQNEAQ (reference sequence). V shed 0 bases and J shed 0 bases, with 11 bases lying between them. CDR3 DNA: TGTGCCAGCAGCTTAGCGGTGGGACTGTCAACTAATGAAAAACTGTTTTTT. This translates into CASSLAVGLSTNEKLFF.

The V gene is TRBV5-4, the J gene TRBJ2-1; 9 nucleotides agree with TRBD2. J was trimmed by 12 bases and V by 2 bases; bases with no gene match: 12. CDR1 SGHNT and CDR2 YYREEE come from the germline V gene (reference sequence). The length of the CDR3 is 15 residues. The CDR3 spells CASSFSAGGLLMQFF. CDR3 sequence (DNA): TGTGCCAGCAGCTTCTCCGCGGGGGGGCTTCTGATGCAGTTCTTC.

The V gene is TRBV9, the J gene TRBJ2-3; D uncertain. Germline assignment: CDR1 SGDLS and CDR2 YYNGEE. V gave up 2 bases and J gave up 6 bases, with 10 bases separating them. The CDR3 loop spans 13 amino acids. CDR3 amino acids: CASSVSSLDTQYF. The CDR3 bases are TGTGCCAGCAGCGTTTCGTCCTTGGATACGCAGTATTTT.

This chain joins TRBV28 and TRBJ1-1; D ambiguous. CDR3 length: 11 residues. V was shortened by 8 bases and J by 1 base, with 5 bases between the two germline ends. Germline-derived CDR1 and CDR2 are MDHEN and SYDVKM. The CDR3 loop is CASSRNTEAFF. CDR3 sequence (DNA): TGTGCCAGCTCCAGGAACACTGAAGCTTTCTTT.

The gene calls are TRBV28 and TRBJ2-7, with 12 bases matching TRBD2. Germline loops: CDR1 MDHEN, CDR2 SYDVKM. This CDR3 has 16 amino acids. V was clipped by 3 bases and J by 3 bases; unmatched bases: 6. The CDR3 DNA reads as TGTGCCAGCAGTTTTTTGACTAGCGGGAGAATCTACGAGCAGTACTTC. Its protein is CASSFLTSGRIYEQYF.

The chain is built from TRBV30 and TRBJ2-7, with D tentatively TRBD1 or TRBD2 (5 bases each). The CDR3 is made up of 15 amino acids. V gave up 5 bases and J gave up 3 bases, with 20 bases separating them. Germline CDR1 and CDR2: GTSNPN and SVGIG (reference sequence). CDR3 sequence (DNA): TGTGCCTGGGGCCCGGGACCCCCAAAGGGCTACGAGCAGTACTTC. Translated: CAWGPGPPKGYEQYF.

This chain joins TRBV5-5 and TRBJ2-7, with D possibly being TRBD2 (5 bases). CDR1 and CDR2 from the germline V gene are SGHKS and YYEKEE (reference sequence). The CDR3 covers 13 residues. V was trimmed by 4 bases and J by 3 bases, leaving 11 bases between them. CDR3 sequence reads: CASSRSGSYEQYF. The CDR3 nucleotides read TGTGCCAGCAGCCGCTCTGGGAGCTACGAGCAGTACTTC.

This sequence joins TRBV18 and TRBJ1-2; 8 nucleotides match TRBD1. Germline loops: CDR1 KGHSH, CDR2 LQKENI. This CDR3 has 14 residues. Unmatched junction bases numbered 9, after V lost 6 bases and J lost 6 bases. The CDR3 coding sequence is TGTGCCAGCTCGTACGCTGGACAGGGAAATGGCTACACCTTC. This gives the protein CASSYAGQGNGYTF. Full variable domain (outside the CDR3, taken from reference TRBV18 and TRBJ1-2): NAGVMQNPRHLVRRRGQEARLRCSPMKGHSHVYWYRQLPEEGLKFMVYLQKENIIDESGMPKERFSAEFPKEGPSILRIQQVVRGDSAAYFCASSYAGQGNGYTFGSGTRLTVV.

The rearrangement uses TRBV30 and TRBJ2-5; 8 nucleotides agree with TRBD1. V was pared by 4 bases and J by 4 bases, with 5 bases of the junction left unmatched. Germline V gene lookup returns CDR1 GTSNPN and CDR2 SVGIG (reference sequence). CDR3 length: 13 residues. The CDR3 is CAWTGGFRETQYF. The CDR3 DNA is TGTGCCTGGACAGGGGGCTTCCGAGAGACCCAGTACTTC.

The chain carries TRBV7-6 and TRBJ1-2; D remains unclear. Germline assignment: CDR1 SGHVS and CDR2 FNYEAQ. V was cut by 5 bases and J by 4 bases, with 8 bases left in between. CDR3 length equals 12 residues. CDR3 in DNA: TGTGCCAGCAGCCCCGACACCTATGGCTACACCTTC. Translation gives CASSPDTYGYTF.